The 7 T cell receptor beta chains given below trace back to one sample, sequenced in a study of CD8 T cells in Susac syndrome. cDNA came from around 0.5 to 1 ug RNA primed by random hexamers. TCRdb reanalysed the immunoSEQ multiplex PCR reads using MiXCR and keeps one entry per CDR3 protein. Of 140,000 or so distinct CDR3 sequences listed, about 94% are singletons. Sequenced material: CD4+ T cells from PBMCs. These receptors were collected from a human donor with Susac syndrome.

This chain connects TRBV3-1 to TRBJ1-6; 11 bases match TRBD1. The ends lost 6 bases at V and 9 bases at J; junction bases unmatched: 7. The V gene's germline CDR1 is LGHDT and CDR2 YNNKEL (reference sequence). This CDR3 is 15 amino acids long. The DNA for the CDR3 is TGTGCCAGCAGAGCTACCGGGACAGGGGGTTCACCCCTCCACTTT. Its protein product is CASRATGTGGSPLHF.

In its sample, this clonotype was seen once. The chain has TRBV23-1 and TRBJ2-7, with unresolved D. TRBV23-1 is an open reading frame, and its role is uncertain. The CDR3 has 16 amino acids. V was clipped by 4 bases and J by 3 bases, with 19 bases between them. In DNA, the CDR3 is TGCGCCAGCAGTCTGGAAGACGACCCTGAGATCTACGAGCAGTACTTC. This sequence encodes CASSLEDDPEIYEQYF.

This clonotype was recorded only once. The CDR3 DNA reads as TGCGCCAGCAGTCGGGCGGCTAGCCCCTCCTACAATGAGCAGTTCTTC. It encodes CASSRAASPSYNEQFF. V is TRBV23-1 and J is TRBJ2-1; D possibly corresponds to TRBD2 (5 bases). TRBV23-1 is noted as an ORF with a role that remains uncertain. The CDR3 loop spans 16 amino acids. Deletions cut 4 bases from V and 0 bases from J, with 13 bases between.

This CDR3 is CASSQTFRSSYNEQFF. The CDR3 nucleotides are TGCGCCAGCAGCCAAACCTTTCGGAGCTCCTACAATGAGCAGTTCTTC. V gene TRBV4-1 combines with J gene TRBJ2-1; D unclear. From germline, CDR1 is MGHRA and CDR2 YSYEKL. Trimming removed 2 bases from V and 0 bases from J, with 11 bases in between. This CDR3 contains 16 residues.

This chain connects TRBV3-1 to TRBJ2-1; no clear D. The germline gives CDR1 LGHDT, CDR2 YNNKEL (reference sequence). V lost 2 bases to trimming and J lost 5 bases, with 10 bases between them. The CDR3 has 14 residues. CDR3 region: CASSQMGFHNEQFF. CDR3 bases: TGTGCCAGCAGCCAAATGGGATTCCACAATGAGCAGTTCTTC.

This rearrangement joins TRBV3-1 to TRBJ1-1; 9 positions match TRBD1. There are 15 residues in the CDR3. Germline V lookup: CDR1 LGHDT, CDR2 YNNKEL (reference sequence). The V segment lost 1 base and the J segment 5 bases; nucleotides outside the gene matches: 5. CDR3 in DNA: TGTGCCAGCAGCCAAGCGGGACAGGGTTGGACTGAAGCTTTCTTT. Translated, it gives CASSQAGQGWTEAFF.

The V gene is TRBV29-1, the J gene TRBJ1-1, with 7 bases identical to TRBD1. The CDR3 length is 15 residues. Germline V gives CDR1 SQVTM, CDR2 ANQGSEA. Trimming at V came to 7 bases and at J to 5 bases, leaving 16 bases not matched to a gene. The CDR3 region has the DNA TGCAGCGCTCGTAAGCCGACAGGGCGGGAGACTGAAGCTTTCTTT. Protein: CSARKPTGRETEAFF.